One T cell receptor beta chain is described in this entry. Its specificity is not known. V lost 8 bases, J lost 0 bases, and 11 bases lay in between. Germline V gene data show CDR1 as GTSNPN and CDR2 as SVGIG (reference sequence). This CDR3 is built from 14 residues. The PCR employed 60 Vbeta primers together with 13 Jbeta primers. Repertoires were generated with immunoSEQ multiplex PCR, while TCRdb's copy carries only in-frame clones and drops some. The sample yields about 120,000 clones, approximately 78% seen once. The data originate from a study of cytomegalovirus exposure and HLA in healthy donors. Study outcomes and limitations: V- and J-gene trimming of TCR beta was linked (in a later analysis) to a missense DCLRE1C variant. HLA restriction was apparent for most CMV-associated TCR beta chains in a later analysis.

This chain connects TRBV30 to TRBJ2-6; a weak D match, TRBD2 (5 bases). The sequenced sample consisted of PBMCs. The receptor was isolated from a woman in her 30s in good health and CMV-seronegative. The CDR3 region is CAGTDYSGANVLTF. Written as DNA, the CDR3 is TGTGCCGGAACCGACTACTCTGGGGCCAACGTCCTGACTTTC.